The entry below describes one T cell receptor (beta chain). Assay used: immunoSEQ multiplex PCR; TCRdb lists only in-frame clones, some missing. Here the sample spans around 88,000 clones, approximately 88% being singletons. This specimen belongs to a study of T cell responses to AZD1222 COVID-19 vaccine. Per the germline V gene, CDR1 is MNHEY and CDR2 is SVGAGI. The CDR3 extends over 13 amino acids. Between the trimmed V and J ends, which lost 6 bases and 7 bases, there was a span of 15 bases. The source was peripheral blood, collected on day 0 of AZD1222 vaccination. The chain has TRBV6-5 and TRBJ1-2; D unresolved. This sequence was found in an adult in good health. The chain's CDR3 is CASRRAGGTGYTF. The CDR3 DNA sequence: TGTGCCAGCAGGCGGGCCGGTGGTACTGGCTACACCTTC.